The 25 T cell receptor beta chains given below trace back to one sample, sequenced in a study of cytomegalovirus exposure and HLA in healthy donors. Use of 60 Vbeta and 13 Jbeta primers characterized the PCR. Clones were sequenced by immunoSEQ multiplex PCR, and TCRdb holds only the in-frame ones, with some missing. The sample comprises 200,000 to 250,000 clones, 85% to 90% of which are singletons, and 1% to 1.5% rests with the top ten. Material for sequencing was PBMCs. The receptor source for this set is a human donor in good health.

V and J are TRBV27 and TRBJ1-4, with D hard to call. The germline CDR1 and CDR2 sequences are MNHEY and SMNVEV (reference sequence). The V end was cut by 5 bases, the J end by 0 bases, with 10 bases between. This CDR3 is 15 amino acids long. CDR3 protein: CASSPRSATNEKLFF. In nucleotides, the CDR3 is TGTGCCAGCAGTCCCAGGTCAGCAACTAATGAAAAACTGTTTTTT.

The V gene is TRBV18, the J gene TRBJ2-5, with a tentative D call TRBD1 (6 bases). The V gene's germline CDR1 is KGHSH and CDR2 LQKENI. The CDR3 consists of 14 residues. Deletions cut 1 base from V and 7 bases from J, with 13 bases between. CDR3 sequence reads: CASSPRPGEGTQYF. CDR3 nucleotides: TGTGCCAGCTCACCACGACCAGGGGAAGGGACCCAGTACTTC. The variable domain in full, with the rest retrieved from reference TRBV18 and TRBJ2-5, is NAGVMQNPRHLVRRRGQEARLRCSPMKGHSHVYWYRQLPEEGLKFMVYLQKENIIDESGMPKERFSAEFPKEGPSILRIQQVVRGDSAAYFCASSPRPGEGTQYFGPGTRLLVL.

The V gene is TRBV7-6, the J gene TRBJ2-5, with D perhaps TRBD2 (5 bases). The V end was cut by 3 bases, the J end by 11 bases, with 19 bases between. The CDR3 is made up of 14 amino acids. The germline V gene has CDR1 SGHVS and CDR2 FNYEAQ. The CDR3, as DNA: TGTGCCAGCAGCTTGAGGGATAGGTCGTCGGAGCAGTACTTC. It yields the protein CASSLRDRSSEQYF.

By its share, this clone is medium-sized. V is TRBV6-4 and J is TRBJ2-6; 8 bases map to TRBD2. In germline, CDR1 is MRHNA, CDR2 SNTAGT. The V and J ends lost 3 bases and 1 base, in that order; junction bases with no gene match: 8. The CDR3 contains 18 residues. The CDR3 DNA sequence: TGTGCCAGCAGTGATGGCCTAGCGGGCCCTTCTGGGGCCAACGTCCTGACTTTC. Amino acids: CASSDGLAGPSGANVLTF.

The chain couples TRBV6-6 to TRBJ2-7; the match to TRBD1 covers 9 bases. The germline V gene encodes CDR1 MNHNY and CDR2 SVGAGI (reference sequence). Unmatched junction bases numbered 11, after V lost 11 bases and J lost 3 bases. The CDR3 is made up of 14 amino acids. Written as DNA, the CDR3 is TGTGCCGGGAGTCGCGGGACAGGGAACTACGAGCAGTACTTC. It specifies CAGSRGTGNYEQYF.

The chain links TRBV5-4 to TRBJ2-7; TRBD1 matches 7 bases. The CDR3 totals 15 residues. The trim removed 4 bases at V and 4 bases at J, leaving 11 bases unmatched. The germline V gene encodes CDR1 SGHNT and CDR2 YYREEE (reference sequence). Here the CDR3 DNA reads TGTGCCAGCAGCCGAGGGGGCGCAACTTCATACGAGCAGTACTTC. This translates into CASSRGGATSYEQYF.

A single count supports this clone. CDR3 region: CASSSGGSLAYEQYF. CDR3 DNA sequence: TGTGCCAGCAGTTCGGGGGGAAGTTTGGCCTACGAGCAGTACTTC. The rearrangement uses TRBV2 and TRBJ2-7; 7 positions agree with TRBD2. In germline, CDR1 is SNHLY, CDR2 FYNNEI. CDR3 length: 15 amino acids. V dropped 5 bases and J dropped 2; count of bases not matched to a gene: 9.

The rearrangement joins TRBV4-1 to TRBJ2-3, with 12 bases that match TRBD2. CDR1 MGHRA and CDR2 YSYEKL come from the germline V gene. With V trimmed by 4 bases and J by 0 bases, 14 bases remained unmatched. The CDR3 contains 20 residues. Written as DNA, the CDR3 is TGCGCCAGCAGCCGGGACACCGGACTAGCGGGAACCGAAAGCACAGATACGCAGTATTTT. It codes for CASSRDTGLAGTESTDTQYF.

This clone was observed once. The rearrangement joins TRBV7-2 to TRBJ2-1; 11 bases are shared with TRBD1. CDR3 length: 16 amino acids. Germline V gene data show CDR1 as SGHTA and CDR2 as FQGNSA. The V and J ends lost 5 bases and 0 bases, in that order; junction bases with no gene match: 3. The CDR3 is CASSQGQGASYNEQFF. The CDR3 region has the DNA TGTGCCAGCAGCCAAGGACAGGGGGCCTCCTACAATGAGCAGTTCTTC.

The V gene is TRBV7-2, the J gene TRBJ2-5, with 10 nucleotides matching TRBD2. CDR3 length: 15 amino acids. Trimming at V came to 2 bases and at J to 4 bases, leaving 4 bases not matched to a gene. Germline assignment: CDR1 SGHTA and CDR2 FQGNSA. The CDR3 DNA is TGTGCCAGCAGCTTAATGGCTAGCGGGAGAGAGACCCAGTACTTC. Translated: CASSLMASGRETQYF.

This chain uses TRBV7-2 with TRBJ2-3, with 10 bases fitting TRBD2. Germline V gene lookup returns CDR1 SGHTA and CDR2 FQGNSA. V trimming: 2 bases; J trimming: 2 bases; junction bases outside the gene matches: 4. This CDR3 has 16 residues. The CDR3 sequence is CASSLLSGRATDTQYF. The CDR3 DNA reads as TGTGCCAGCAGCTTACTGAGCGGGAGGGCCACAGATACGCAGTATTTT.

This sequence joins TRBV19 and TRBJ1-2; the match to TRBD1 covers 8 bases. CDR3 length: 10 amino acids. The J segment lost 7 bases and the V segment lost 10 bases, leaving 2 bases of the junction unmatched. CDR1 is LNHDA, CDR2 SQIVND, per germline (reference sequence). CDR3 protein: CATGGGGYTF. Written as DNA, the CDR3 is TGTGCCACAGGGGGCGGTGGCTACACCTTC.

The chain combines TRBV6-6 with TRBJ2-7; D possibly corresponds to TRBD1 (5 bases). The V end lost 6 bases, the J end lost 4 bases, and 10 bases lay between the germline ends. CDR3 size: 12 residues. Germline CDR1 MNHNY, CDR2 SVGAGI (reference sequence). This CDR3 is CASRADRYEQYF. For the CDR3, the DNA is TGTGCCAGCAGGGCCGACAGATACGAGCAGTACTTC.

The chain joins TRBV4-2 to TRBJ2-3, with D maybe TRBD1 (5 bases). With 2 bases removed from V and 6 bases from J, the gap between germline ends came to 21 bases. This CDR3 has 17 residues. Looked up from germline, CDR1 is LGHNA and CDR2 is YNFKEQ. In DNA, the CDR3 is TGTGCCAGCAGCCAAACAGTGGTCCCGAACCCAGGGGATACGCAGTATTTT. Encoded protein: CASSQTVVPNPGDTQYF.

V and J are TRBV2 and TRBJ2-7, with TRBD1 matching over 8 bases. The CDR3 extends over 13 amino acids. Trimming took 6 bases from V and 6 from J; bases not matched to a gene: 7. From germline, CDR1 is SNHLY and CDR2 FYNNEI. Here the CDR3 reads CASRGDRQGEQYF. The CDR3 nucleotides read TGTGCCAGCAGAGGGGACAGGCAGGGCGAGCAGTACTTC.

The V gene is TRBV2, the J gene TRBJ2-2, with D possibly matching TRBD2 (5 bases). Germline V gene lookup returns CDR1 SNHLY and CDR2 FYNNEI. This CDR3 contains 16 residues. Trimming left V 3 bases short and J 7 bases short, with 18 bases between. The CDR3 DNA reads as TGTGCCAGCAGTGAGGAGCGAAGGACTCCGTTCGGGGAGCTGTTTTTT. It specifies CASSEERRTPFGELFF.

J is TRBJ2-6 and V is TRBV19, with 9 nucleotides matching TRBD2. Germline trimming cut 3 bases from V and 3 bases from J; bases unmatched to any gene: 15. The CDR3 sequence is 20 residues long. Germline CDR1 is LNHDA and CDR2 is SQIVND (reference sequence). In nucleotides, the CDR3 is TGTGCCAGTAGTATGGAGGTGCGGGAGGGGGCGCGGTTTGGGGCCAACGTCCTGACTTTC. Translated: CASSMEVREGARFGANVLTF.

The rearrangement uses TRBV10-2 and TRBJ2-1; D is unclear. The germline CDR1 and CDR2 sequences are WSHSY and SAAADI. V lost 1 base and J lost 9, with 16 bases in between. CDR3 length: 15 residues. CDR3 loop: CASSELVAASGEQFF. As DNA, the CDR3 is TGCGCCAGCAGTGAGTTGGTAGCCGCTTCGGGTGAGCAGTTCTTC.

The CDR3 region is CASSSGGTGGLGTEAFF. CDR3 DNA: TGTGCCAGCAGCTCAGGGGGGACAGGGGGCTTGGGCACTGAAGCTTTCTTT. This chain connects TRBV7-8 to TRBJ1-1; 12 bases match TRBD1. The germline V gene encodes CDR1 SGHVS and CDR2 FQNEAQ. This CDR3 is built from 17 residues. Trimming cost V 4 bases and J 4 bases; bases outside gene matches: 10.

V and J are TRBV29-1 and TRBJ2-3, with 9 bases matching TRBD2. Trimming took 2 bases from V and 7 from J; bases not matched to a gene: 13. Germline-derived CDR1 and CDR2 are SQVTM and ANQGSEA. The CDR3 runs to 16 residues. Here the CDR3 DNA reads TGCAGCGTTGAATCTGTTAGCGGGAGTGGGTGGAATACGCAGTATTTT. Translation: CSVESVSGSGWNTQYF.

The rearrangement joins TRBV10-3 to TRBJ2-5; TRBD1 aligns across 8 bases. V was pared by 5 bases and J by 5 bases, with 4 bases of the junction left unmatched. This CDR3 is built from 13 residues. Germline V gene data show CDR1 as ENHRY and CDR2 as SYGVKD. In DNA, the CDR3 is TGTGCCATCAGTTCGAGACAGGGGGAGACCCAGTACTTC. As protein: CAISSRQGETQYF.

The CDR3 DNA reads TGTGCCAGCAGCACGACTAGCGGGTTCTACAATGAGCAGTTCTTC. It is translated as CASSTTSGFYNEQFF. The gene calls are TRBV9 and TRBJ2-1; 10 bases agree with TRBD2. The trim removed 4 bases at V and 3 bases at J, leaving 4 bases unmatched. Germline CDR1 and CDR2: SGDLS and YYNGEE. This CDR3 comprises 15 residues.

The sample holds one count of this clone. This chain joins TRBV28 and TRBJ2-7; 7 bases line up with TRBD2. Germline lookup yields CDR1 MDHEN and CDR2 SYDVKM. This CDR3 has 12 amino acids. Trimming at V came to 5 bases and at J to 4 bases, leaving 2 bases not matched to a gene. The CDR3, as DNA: TGTGCCAGCAGTATACTAGCGTACGAGCAGTACTTC. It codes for CASSILAYEQYF.

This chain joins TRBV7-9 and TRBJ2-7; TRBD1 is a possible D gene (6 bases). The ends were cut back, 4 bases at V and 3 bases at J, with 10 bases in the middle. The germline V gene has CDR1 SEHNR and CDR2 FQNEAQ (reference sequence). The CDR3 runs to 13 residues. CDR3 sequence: CASSYAGDYEQYF. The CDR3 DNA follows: TGTGCCAGCAGCTATGCAGGGGACTACGAGCAGTACTTC.

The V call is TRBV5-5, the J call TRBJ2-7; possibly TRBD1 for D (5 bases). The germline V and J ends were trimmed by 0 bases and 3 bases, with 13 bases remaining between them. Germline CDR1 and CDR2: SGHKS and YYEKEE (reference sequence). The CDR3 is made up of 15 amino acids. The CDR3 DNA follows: TGTGCCAGCAGCTTGGGGCGGCAGGGAAACTACGAGCAGTACTTC. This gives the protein CASSLGRQGNYEQYF.